This is a list of T cell receptor beta chains from one sample in a study of OX40 agonist ivuxolimab in advanced cancers. Some clones are missing from TCRdb's copy, which holds only in-frame ones; the method was immunoSEQ multiplex PCR. The data show some 86,000 clones, about 90% seen once. The sequences come from CD4+ or CD8+ T cells sorted from blood, collected in a trial of the OX40 agonist ivuxolimab. All receptors come from an adult with an advanced solid tumor such as melanoma, head and neck, liver or kidney cancer. CDR3s include the opening cysteine and the closing phenylalanine or tryptophan. The D gene is left open where the match is weak.

CDR3 protein	CDR3 DNA	D gene	J gene	V gene
CASSLAVEVTRPYNEQFF	TGTGCCAGCAGCTTAGCTGTCGAAGTGACTCGACCCTACAATGAGCAGTTCTTC	.	TRBJ2-1	TRBV11-2
CAISEESVFGEFQETQYF	TGTGCCATCAGTGAGGAAAGCGTATTTGGGGAATTTCAAGAGACCCAGTACTTC	.	TRBJ2-5	TRBV10-3
CASSPLGTSGSLEQYF	TGCGCCAGCAGCCCGCTGGGGACTAGCGGGAGTCTCGAGCAGTACTTC	TRBD2	TRBJ2-7	TRBV4-1
CASSGREDTEAFF	TGTGCCAGCTCAGGCAGGGAGGACACTGAAGCTTTCTTT	.	TRBJ1-1	TRBV18
CASSQGAEQYF	TGTGCCAGCAGCCAAGGGGCCGAGCAGTACTTC	.	TRBJ2-7	TRBV14
CASSSQGPTKNIQYF	TGTGCCAGCAGTTCACAGGGGCCGACCAAAAACATTCAGTACTTC	TRBD1	TRBJ2-4	TRBV28
CASRKRQGKAKNIQYF	TGTGCCAGCAGGAAGCGACAGGGTAAAGCCAAAAACATTCAGTACTTC	TRBD1	TRBJ2-4	TRBV2
CAWGTGYSYEQYF	TGTGCCTGGGGGACAGGCTACTCCTACGAGCAGTACTTC	TRBD1	TRBJ2-7	TRBV30
CASSETRGVSYNEQFF	TGTGCCAGCAGCGAGACCAGGGGAGTCTCCTACAATGAGCAGTTCTTC	.	TRBJ2-1	TRBV9
CASSLGVDNEQFF	TGTGCCAGCAGCTTAGGCGTCGACAATGAGCAGTTCTTC	.	TRBJ2-1	TRBV7-9
CASSGGYNEQFF	TGTGCCAGTAGCGGGGGGTACAATGAGCAGTTCTTC	TRBD2	TRBJ2-1	TRBV19